The clone carrying this T cell receptor (beta chain) was recorded a few times. V was cut by 3 bases and J by 5 bases, with 14 bases left in between. The CDR3 consists of 14 residues. Germline CDR1 and CDR2: MNHEY and SMNVEV (reference sequence). This sample is part of a study of blood T cell repertoires in COVID-19. Original handling: Nucleated cell counts were estimated from reference gene primer amplification. TCRdb's table, derived via immunoSEQ multiplex PCR, lists solely in-frame clones and lacks some. V, J and clone size were drawn from that table, and D and trimming were deduced from the DNA. The table includes 300,000 to 350,000 clones, around 90% detected once.

This clonotype was sampled from a young woman who had recovered from COVID-19. V gene TRBV27 combines with J gene TRBJ2-7; no reliable D call. The sequenced sample was PBMCs or T cells enriched from blood (not recorded which). CDR3: CASSLGRRTHEQYF. The CDR3, as DNA: TGTGCCAGCAGTTTGGGCCGTAGAACCCACGAGCAGTACTTC.